Shown below are 26 T cell receptor beta chains from a single sample sequenced in a study of blood T cell repertoires in COVID-19. TCRdb keeps only in-frame clones here, not all; method: immunoSEQ multiplex PCR. The sample lists approximately 170,000 clones; approximately 89% were seen once. Sample: peripheral blood. These receptors were taken from a man aged 65-85 years with acute or convalescent COVID-19.

The rearrangement links TRBV5-1 to TRBJ1-4; no clear D gene. CDR3 length: 15 amino acids. V gave up 0 bases and J gave up 3 bases, with 9 bases separating them. CDR1 is SGHRS, CDR2 YFSETQ, per germline. CDR3 nucleotide sequence: TGCGCCAGCAGCTTGGCCGAGGCAGCTAATGAAAAACTGTTTTTT. It encodes CASSLAEAANEKLFF.

The chain links TRBV5-1 to TRBJ2-5; D might be TRBD2 (6 bases). The germline gives CDR1 SGHRS, CDR2 YFSETQ. The V end lost 4 bases, the J end lost 4 bases, and 20 bases lay between the germline ends. The CDR3 runs 16 residues. The CDR3 DNA is TGCGCCAGCAGCCCGGGTGCGGGGAGGCCGATAGAGACCCAGTACTTC. Amino acid sequence: CASSPGAGRPIETQYF.

This rearrangement joins TRBV5-1 to TRBJ2-7, with D possibly matching TRBD2 (6 bases). This CDR3 region has 14 residues. V shed 0 bases and J shed 6 bases, with 13 bases lying between them. From germline, CDR1 is SGHRS and CDR2 YFSETQ. For the CDR3, the DNA is TGCGCCAGCAGCTTGGTCCGGGGGTTAGGCGAGCAGTACTTC. Its protein product is CASSLVRGLGEQYF.

The chain is built from TRBV7-3 and TRBJ1-2; D might be TRBD1 (5 bases). This CDR3 is built from 13 residues. V was pared by 0 bases and J by 6 bases, with 8 bases between. Germline-derived CDR1 and CDR2 are SGHTA and FQGTGA. CDR3 nucleotide sequence: TGTGCCAGCAGCTTAACTAGGGGCCATGGCTACACCTTC. Residues: CASSLTRGHGYTF.

This clone came up once. The gene calls are TRBV7-9 and TRBJ2-5, with D perhaps matching TRBD1 (6 bases). V shed 5 bases and J shed 5 bases, with 12 bases lying between them. CDR1 and CDR2 from the germline V gene are SEHNR and FQNEAQ (reference sequence). The CDR3 spans 13 residues. The CDR3 region has the DNA TGTGCCAGCAGCCCAACAGGGTTCGAGACCCAGTACTTC. The encoded protein is CASSPTGFETQYF.

The V gene is TRBV18, the J gene TRBJ2-7, with 7 bases lining up with TRBD1. The CDR3 is 15 residues long. Trimming cost V 2 bases and J 1 base; bases outside gene matches: 5. CDR1 and CDR2 from the germline V gene are KGHSH and LQKENI. The CDR3, as DNA: TGTGCCAGCTCACCATCCCGGACAGGTTCCTACGAGCAGTACTTC. It yields the protein CASSPSRTGSYEQYF.

V usage is TRBV2 and J usage is TRBJ1-5; 8 bases are shared with TRBD1. The CDR3 has 13 amino acids. With V trimmed by 5 bases and J by 10 bases, 7 bases remained unmatched. In germline, CDR1 is SNHLY, CDR2 FYNNEI. Here the CDR3 reads CASSHQGAKPQHF. In nucleotides, the CDR3 is TGTGCCAGCAGTCATCAGGGGGCCAAACCCCAGCATTTT.

V gene TRBV15 combines with J gene TRBJ2-2, with TRBD2 matching over 7 bases. CDR1 and CDR2 (germline): LNHNV, YYDKDF (reference sequence). V dropped 1 base and J dropped 3; count of bases not matched to a gene: 5. CDR3 length: 16 residues. The DNA for the CDR3 is TGTGCCACCAGCAGAGTAGCTAGCGGATACACCGGGGAGCTGTTTTTT. Protein: CATSRVASGYTGELFF.

V is TRBV2 and J is TRBJ1-5; weak D call: TRBD1 (5 bases). V was trimmed by 8 bases and J by 0 bases, leaving 14 bases between them. Germline CDR1 SNHLY, CDR2 FYNNEI. This CDR3 has 15 amino acids. CDR3 residues: CASCRGGVSNQPQHF. In DNA form, the CDR3 reads TGTGCCAGCTGTCGGGGGGGAGTTAGCAATCAGCCCCAGCATTTT.

The chain combines TRBV3-1 (or the pseudogene TRBV3-2) with TRBJ2-1, with D unresolved. Per the germline V gene, CDR1 is LGHDT and CDR2 is YNNKEL (reference sequence). The CDR3 sequence is 16 residues long. Trimming took off 2 bases at V and 0 bases at J, with 11 bases between the two ends. The CDR3 reads CASSQREVSSYNEQFF. CDR3 nucleotides: TGTGCCAGCAGCCAACGTGAGGTTAGCTCCTACAATGAGCAGTTCTTC.

This chain joins TRBV28 and TRBJ1-2; no firm D call. CDR3 size: 13 residues. CDR1 MDHEN and CDR2 SYDVKM come from the germline V gene. V lost 4 bases to trimming and J lost 8 bases, with 14 bases between them. The CDR3 region is CASSSTMLKGYTF. The DNA for the CDR3 is TGTGCCAGCAGTTCCACTATGCTAAAGGGCTACACCTTC.

This chain connects TRBV19 to TRBJ2-7; 9 bases fit TRBD2. V shed 1 base, J shed 7 bases, and the junction held 11 bases outside the gene matches. CDR1 is LNHDA, CDR2 SQIVND, per germline (reference sequence). The CDR3 extends over 16 amino acids. This CDR3 reads CASSIAGSGSTEEQYF. CDR3 coding DNA: TGTGCCAGTAGTATAGCTGGTAGCGGGAGTACGGAAGAGCAGTACTTC.

The CDR3 is CASSQGFPYEQYF. CDR3 DNA sequence: TGCGCCAGCAGCCAGGGATTTCCCTACGAGCAGTACTTC. The chain links TRBV5-1 to TRBJ2-7; D is possibly TRBD1 (5 bases). Trimming left V 4 bases short and J 2 bases short, with 10 bases between. Germline V lookup: CDR1 SGHRS, CDR2 YFSETQ. The CDR3 is made up of 13 amino acids.

CDR3 bases: TGTGCTAGTGGCACGGACACCCACACCGGGGAGCTGTTTTTT. Protein product: CASGTDTHTGELFF. The gene calls are TRBV12-5 and TRBJ2-2; a possible D gene is TRBD1 (5 bases). The germline gives CDR1 LGHNT, CDR2 FRNRAP. The V end was cut by 6 bases, the J end by 3 bases, with 11 bases between. CDR3 size: 14 residues.

This clone was picked up a small number of times. This sequence joins TRBV29-1 and TRBJ2-1, with 10 bases fitting TRBD1. Losses at the gene ends were 4 bases for V and 3 bases for J; bases not matched to a gene: 0. This CDR3 comprises 13 residues. CDR1 SQVTM and CDR2 ANQGSEA come from the germline V gene. The CDR3 bases are TGCAGCGTTGGGACAGGGGGCTACAATGAGCAGTTCTTC. Its protein product is CSVGTGGYNEQFF.

J is TRBJ1-1 and V is TRBV27, with a possible D match to TRBD1 (5 bases). The CDR3 length is 14 residues. The V end was cut by 2 bases, the J end by 4 bases, with 11 bases between. In germline, CDR1 is MNHEY, CDR2 SMNVEV (reference sequence). The CDR3 loop is CASSLGQGGTEAFF. The CDR3 nucleotides are TGTGCCAGCAGTTTAGGGCAGGGTGGCACTGAAGCTTTCTTT.

In nucleotides, the CDR3 is TGTGCCAGCGGCCAACCAACTAGCGGGAGCGATGCCCCCTACAATGAGCAGTTCTTC. It is translated as CASGQPTSGSDAPYNEQFF. The chain employs TRBV28 and TRBJ2-1; 11 bases align to TRBD2. The CDR3 has 19 amino acids. Germline V gives CDR1 MDHEN, CDR2 SYDVKM. J was trimmed by 2 bases and V by 8 bases; bases with no gene match: 17.

The chain is built from TRBV5-1 and TRBJ2-1; D not resolved. The CDR3 contains 11 residues. With 3 bases removed from V and 4 bases from J, the gap between germline ends came to 2 bases. Germline values: CDR1 SGHRS, CDR2 YFSETQ. CDR3 sequence reads: CASSSYNEQFF. The CDR3 DNA sequence: TGCGCCAGCAGCTCTTACAATGAGCAGTTCTTC.

The V call is TRBV2, the J call TRBJ1-4; D may be TRBD1 (6 bases). In germline, CDR1 is SNHLY, CDR2 FYNNEI. The ends were cut back, 4 bases at V and 8 bases at J, with 14 bases in the middle. There are 14 residues in the CDR3. The CDR3 sequence is CASSGRQAREKLFF. The CDR3 nucleotides are TGTGCCAGCAGTGGCCGACAGGCCCGAGAAAAACTGTTTTTT.

J is TRBJ1-1 and V is TRBV7-9; 7 bases line up with TRBD1. The CDR3 runs 15 residues. Unmatched junction bases numbered 7, after V lost 0 bases and J lost 6 bases. Germline V gives CDR1 SEHNR, CDR2 FQNEAQ (reference sequence). The CDR3 spells CASSLAGQAGPEAFF. In DNA, the CDR3 is TGTGCCAGCAGCTTAGCAGGACAGGCGGGGCCTGAAGCTTTCTTT.

This sequence joins TRBV30 and TRBJ1-4, with 7 bases identical to TRBD1. Germline V gene sequence: CDR1 GTSNPN, CDR2 SVGIG (reference sequence). CDR3 length: 15 amino acids. After removal of 4 bases from V and 13 bases from J, the junction contained 18 bases not matched to a gene. CDR3 sequence (DNA): TGTGCCTGGACCCACCAGAGGGGCCGGGAGGGGGCACTGTTTTTT. As protein: CAWTHQRGREGALFF.

This chain joins TRBV5-1 and TRBJ1-2; no reliable D call. V dropped 0 bases and J dropped 0 bases, with 6 bases sitting between them. Looked up from germline, CDR1 is SGHRS and CDR2 is YFSETQ. CDR3 length: 14 amino acids. The CDR3 spells CASSLDGTNYGYTF. DNA for the CDR3: TGCGCCAGCAGCTTGGACGGGACTAACTATGGCTACACCTTC.

The rearrangement joins TRBV9 to TRBJ2-1; weak D call: TRBD2 (5 bases). V was clipped by 7 bases and J by 3 bases, with 17 bases between them. This CDR3 comprises 15 residues. Germline V gives CDR1 SGDLS, CDR2 YYNGEE. The CDR3 coding sequence is TGTGCCAGCGGTAAAAGCGGAAACTACTACAATGAGCAGTTCTTC. It is translated as CASGKSGNYYNEQFF.

V and J are TRBV5-1 and TRBJ1-2; a possible D gene is TRBD1 (6 bases). The CDR3 has 14 residues. Germline values: CDR1 SGHRS, CDR2 YFSETQ. V was shortened by 4 bases and J by 6 bases, with 16 bases between the two germline ends. The CDR3 nucleotides are TGCGCCAGCAGCCCCTCCCGGCAGGGGAATGGCTACACCTTC. Amino acids: CASSPSRQGNGYTF.

The V gene is TRBV15, the J gene TRBJ2-7, with 7 bases lining up with TRBD1. The CDR3 spans 14 residues. Germline loops: CDR1 LNHNV, CDR2 YYDKDF (reference sequence). V was pared by 5 bases and J by 6 bases, with 10 bases of the junction left unmatched. Here the CDR3 DNA reads TGTGCCACCAGCCCTACGGGACAGTCGACCGAGCAGTACTTC. Translated, it gives CATSPTGQSTEQYF.

The chain carries TRBV21-1 and TRBJ1-5. TRBV21-1 is marked as a pseudogene. The CDR3 contains 14 residues. The CDR3 bases are TGTGCCAGCAGCAAAGATCGCTACAATCAGCCCCAGCATTTT. It specifies CASSKDRYNQPQHF.